This TCR beta chain was retrieved from a study of blood T cell repertoires in COVID-19. Using immunoSEQ multiplex PCR, the repertoire was profiled, and TCRdb retains in-frame clones only, with some absent. The profile shows approximately 85,000 clones, 85% to 95% of them singletons. The V end lost 2 bases, the J end lost 3 bases, and 14 bases lay between the germline ends. In germline, CDR1 is KGHSH, CDR2 LQKENI. CDR3 length equals 15 residues. The sample consisted of peripheral blood. The rearrangement links TRBV18 to TRBJ2-7; the D gene is possibly TRBD1 (6 bases). This receptor was obtained from a woman aged 60-75 years with active COVID-19. The CDR3 DNA is TGTGCCAGCTCACCAGGAGGTGACAGGTTCTACGAGCAGTACTTC. Protein product: CASSPGGDRFYEQYF.